The 27 T cell receptor beta chains below all came from one sample that was sequenced in a study of shared clonotypes between healthy human individuals. Produced via immunoSEQ multiplex PCR; TCRdb's table is partial and in-frame only. The table has 2 million to 2.5 million clones, 90% to 97% seen once. Material for sequencing was naive CD4+ T cells sorted from blood. This sample's subset: CD45RA+ positively selected. These receptors were taken from a man younger than 35 in good health.

The gene calls are TRBV19 and TRBJ1-6; the match to TRBD1 covers 7 bases. CDR3 size: 14 residues. Germline assignment: CDR1 LNHDA and CDR2 SQIVND (reference sequence). Trimming removed 7 bases from V and 5 bases from J; junction bases left unmatched: 5. For the CDR3, the DNA is TGTGCCAGTAACCCCGGGACAGATAATTCACCCCTCCACTTT. It encodes CASNPGTDNSPLHF.

The genes are TRBV6-5 and TRBJ1-2; 7 nucleotides line up with TRBD1. Germline V lookup: CDR1 MNHEY, CDR2 SVGAGI. Trimming removed 6 bases from V and 2 bases from J; junction bases left unmatched: 3. This CDR3 has 13 amino acids. Written as DNA, the CDR3 is TGTGCCAGCAGCGACAGGGTGAACTATGGCTACACCTTC. Translating gives CASSDRVNYGYTF.

This sequence joins TRBV2 and TRBJ2-7; 8 bases align to TRBD1. J lost 13 bases, V lost 4 bases, and 9 bases had no gene match. The length of the CDR3 is 12 residues. Germline CDR1 reads SNHLY; CDR2 reads FYNNEI. CDR3 residues: CASSAPGTGLYF. The CDR3 DNA follows: TGTGCCAGCAGTGCCCCCGGGACAGGCCTATACTTC.

J is TRBJ1-2 and V is TRBV7-2; the D gene is possibly TRBD1 (5 bases). The V end was cut by 5 bases, the J end by 5 bases, with 12 bases between. The CDR3 sequence is 13 residues long. CDR1 and CDR2 (germline): SGHTA, FQGNSA. The CDR3 region has the DNA TGTGCCAGCAGCGCGAGGGAGGGGTATGGCTACACCTTC. This codes for CASSAREGYGYTF.

V usage is TRBV18 and J usage is TRBJ1-6, with 9 bases matching TRBD1. The V gene end was trimmed by 3 bases and the J gene end by 4 bases; junction bases not matched to a gene: 10. Germline assignment: CDR1 KGHSH and CDR2 LQKENI. The CDR3 is 18 amino acids. CDR3 nucleotide sequence: TGTGCCAGCTCACCGACGGGACAGGGAATCCAATATAATTCACCCCTCCACTTT. Protein sequence: CASSPTGQGIQYNSPLHF.

The chain recombines TRBV28 with TRBJ1-5, with D unresolved. The V end was cut by 2 bases, the J end by 10 bases, with 6 bases between. This CDR3 contains 11 residues. Germline lookup yields CDR1 MDHEN and CDR2 SYDVKM. Here the CDR3 reads CASSLKGPQHF. The CDR3 bases are TGTGCCAGCAGTTTAAAGGGCCCCCAGCATTTT.

The rearrangement links TRBV6-1 to TRBJ1-5; D is possibly TRBD1 (6 bases). Trimming removed 2 bases at V and 11 bases at J, with 13 bases between. The CDR3 sequence is 13 residues long. Germline V gene data show CDR1 as MNHNS and CDR2 as SASEGT. Here the CDR3 DNA reads TGTGCCAGCAGTGAAACAGGGTATAGGGCCCAGCATTTT. The encoded protein is CASSETGYRAQHF.

The chain couples TRBV6-5 to TRBJ2-7, with D tentatively TRBD1 or TRBD2 (5 bases each). Germline V CDR1 and CDR2: MNHEY, SVGAGI. There are 14 residues in the CDR3. Trimming stripped 9 bases from V and 4 bases from J, with 19 bases between. CDR3: CASAASRELYEQYF. CDR3 bases: TGTGCCAGTGCCGCATCCAGGGAGTTATACGAGCAGTACTTC.

V and J are TRBV19 and TRBJ2-7; 8 bases map to TRBD1. J lost 3 bases, V lost 5 bases, and 15 bases had no gene match. The CDR3 spans 17 residues. The germline CDR1 and CDR2 sequences are LNHDA and SQIVND (reference sequence). CDR3 sequence (DNA): TGTGCCAGTAGTTCCACTCAACGGACAGGGAGCTACTACGAGCAGTACTTC. This encodes CASSSTQRTGSYYEQYF.

Remarks on this clone: Since a much larger clone is just one base distant, this may be a read error. This CDR3 is also generated by other DNA sequences in the sample. This chain joins TRBV11-2 and TRBJ2-2, with D hard to call. The CDR3 runs to 12 residues. The germline V and J ends were trimmed by 1 base and 6 bases, with 3 bases remaining between them. Germline assignment: CDR1 SGHAT and CDR2 FQNNGV. DNA of the CDR3: TGTGCCAGCAGCTTAGGGGCCGGGGAGCTGTTTTTT. Protein sequence: CASSLGAGELFF.

The chain has TRBV28 and TRBJ2-2; TRBD1 matches at 7 bases. Unmatched junction bases numbered 1, after V lost 6 bases and J lost 6 bases. Germline CDR1 and CDR2: MDHEN and SYDVKM. The CDR3 is made up of 12 amino acids. This chain's CDR3 is CASRTGSGELFF. CDR3 nucleotides: TGTGCCAGCAGGACAGGGTCCGGGGAGCTGTTTTTT.

This clone was counted once. The chain employs TRBV10-1 and TRBJ2-4; tentatively, D is TRBD2 (5 bases). Germline values: CDR1 WNHNN, CDR2 SYGVQD (reference sequence). The CDR3 sequence is 14 residues long. The ends were cut back, 0 bases at V and 6 bases at J, with 9 bases in the middle. The CDR3 reads CASSESVGGNIQYF. The CDR3 DNA is TGCGCCAGCAGTGAGTCTGTCGGAGGAAACATTCAGTACTTC.

This clone has only one observation. The chain is built from TRBV27 and TRBJ1-1; no clear D gene. V lost 5 bases, J lost 4 bases, and 17 bases lay in between. Germline lookup yields CDR1 MNHEY and CDR2 SMNVEV (reference sequence). The CDR3 is made up of 15 amino acids. CDR3 region: CASSLSAAKGTEAFF. The CDR3 region has the DNA TGTGCCAGCAGTCTAAGCGCCGCTAAGGGCACTGAAGCTTTCTTT.

Of note for this clone: The identical CDR3 is also encoded by other nucleotide sequences in the sample. This chain links TRBV5-1 with TRBJ1-1, with no clear D. This CDR3 is 13 amino acids long. Germline V CDR1 and CDR2: SGHRS, YFSETQ. Trimming took off 2 bases at V and 1 base at J, with 6 bases between the two ends. The CDR3 sequence: CASSFGQNTEAFF. The DNA of the CDR3 is TGCGCCAGCAGCTTCGGGCAGAACACTGAAGCTTTCTTT.

This clone has just one count. The J gene is TRBJ2-7, the V gene TRBV5-4; D gene uncertain. The CDR3 is 13 amino acids. The germline CDR1 and CDR2 sequences are SGHNT and YYREEE (reference sequence). Trimming took 4 bases from V and 3 from J, leaving 11 bases between them. The CDR3 nucleotides are TGTGCCAGCAGCACCGCCCTAGACTACGAGCAGTACTTC. Its protein product is CASSTALDYEQYF.

This chain joins TRBV6-5 and TRBJ1-1, with a weak D call TRBD1 (5 bases). V was clipped by 2 bases and J by 3 bases, with 7 bases between them. Germline V CDR1 and CDR2: MNHEY, SVGAGI. This CDR3 is built from 13 residues. The CDR3 coding sequence is TGTGCCAGCAGTTACCGGACATACACTGAAGCTTTCTTT. Translated, it gives CASSYRTYTEAFF.

Details on this clone: The junction departs from the called germline gene at one end, perhaps through a read error. Here the CDR3 reads CSVIAGSSEQYF. As DNA, the CDR3 is TGCAGCGTTATAGCGGGCTCCTCCGAGCAGTACTTC. The V gene is TRBV29-1, the J gene TRBJ2-7; 7 bases agree with TRBD2. The CDR3 is made up of 12 amino acids. The germline V gene encodes CDR1 SQVTM and CDR2 ANQGSEA.

The V gene is TRBV7-2, the J gene TRBJ2-1; D possibly corresponds to TRBD2 (5 bases). The germline V gene encodes CDR1 SGHTA and CDR2 FQGNSA. Trimming removed 7 bases from V and 4 bases from J, with 14 bases in between. The CDR3 extends over 14 amino acids. Here the CDR3 reads CASTVVGGYNEQFF. CDR3 nucleotides: TGTGCCAGCACCGTCGTAGGAGGTTACAATGAGCAGTTCTTC.

V gene TRBV6-6 combines with J gene TRBJ2-3; no clear D. V lost 2 bases, J lost 7 bases, and 10 bases lay in between. CDR3 size: 13 residues. Germline lookup yields CDR1 MNHNY and CDR2 SVGAGI (reference sequence). The CDR3 DNA reads TGTGCCAGCAGTTACCTAGTACAGTATACGCAGTATTTT. Its protein product is CASSYLVQYTQYF.

The genes are TRBV6-5 and TRBJ2-7, with D tentatively TRBD2 (6 bases). The ends were cut back, 2 bases at V and 2 bases at J, with 13 bases in the middle. The CDR3 covers 15 residues. The germline gives CDR1 MNHEY, CDR2 SVGAGI. CDR3 region: CASSYQGGEAYEQYF. For the CDR3, the DNA is TGTGCCAGCAGTTACCAAGGAGGGGAAGCCTACGAGCAGTACTTC.

V gene TRBV28 combines with J gene TRBJ2-1; 10 bases are a match to TRBD2. The CDR3 covers 14 residues. Germline assignment: CDR1 MDHEN and CDR2 SYDVKM. The V gene end was trimmed by 11 bases and the J gene end by 0 bases; junction bases not matched to a gene: 4. The CDR3 bases are TGTGCCGGAAGCGGGGGGGGCTCCTACAATGAGCAGTTCTTC. Translating gives CAGSGGGSYNEQFF.

This sequence joins TRBV27 and TRBJ2-7; 7 bases align to TRBD1. This CDR3 has 12 residues. Germline CDR1 reads MNHEY; CDR2 reads SMNVEV (reference sequence). V was pared by 5 bases and J by 5 bases, with 3 bases of the junction left unmatched. The CDR3 nucleotides read TGTGCCAGCAGTCAGACAGGGAACGAGCAGTACTTC. It codes for CASSQTGNEQYF.

As for this clone: This CDR3 is also generated by other DNA sequences in the sample. The CDR3 sequence is CASSFTSYEQYF. CDR3 sequence (DNA): TGTGCCAGCAGCTTCACCTCCTACGAGCAGTACTTC. This sequence joins TRBV7-9 and TRBJ2-7; D is ambiguous. Between the trimmed V and J ends, which lost 3 bases and 0 bases, there was a span of 3 bases. Germline V lookup: CDR1 SEHNR, CDR2 FQNEAQ (reference sequence). CDR3 length equals 12 residues.

The chain joins TRBV4-1 to TRBJ1-3; the D gene is possibly TRBD1 (6 bases). V shed 4 bases and J shed 2 bases, with 15 bases lying between them. The germline V gene has CDR1 MGHRA and CDR2 YSYEKL. The CDR3 totals 16 residues. The chain's CDR3 is CASSPGQKSPGNTIYF. The CDR3 coding sequence is TGCGCCAGCAGCCCCGGACAGAAATCTCCTGGAAACACCATATATTTT.

The rearrangement uses TRBV28 and TRBJ1-2; 9 positions agree with TRBD1. V shed 5 bases and J 4 bases; nucleotides not matched to a gene: 8. CDR3 length: 15 residues. Germline lookup yields CDR1 MDHEN and CDR2 SYDVKM. The CDR3 loop reads CASSLNRGQGYGYTF. CDR3 DNA sequence: TGTGCCAGCAGTCTCAACAGGGGGCAAGGCTATGGCTACACCTTC.

The J gene is TRBJ1-1, the V gene TRBV10-2, with D unclear. CDR1 WSHSY and CDR2 SAAADI come from the germline V gene. The V end was cut by 0 bases, the J end by 5 bases, with 4 bases between. The CDR3 extends over 12 amino acids. The CDR3 bases are TGCGCCAGCAGTGAGTCGAGGACTGAAGCTTTCTTT. Translation: CASSESRTEAFF.

The V and J genes are TRBV6-1 and TRBJ1-4; D possibly corresponds to TRBD1 (5 bases). The CDR3 is 14 amino acids. V was cut by 7 bases and J by 10 bases, with 19 bases left in between. Germline loops: CDR1 MNHNS, CDR2 SASEGT. The CDR3 here is CASTEVGREGKLFF. CDR3 DNA sequence: TGTGCCAGCACCGAAGTCGGCAGGGAGGGAAAACTGTTTTTT.